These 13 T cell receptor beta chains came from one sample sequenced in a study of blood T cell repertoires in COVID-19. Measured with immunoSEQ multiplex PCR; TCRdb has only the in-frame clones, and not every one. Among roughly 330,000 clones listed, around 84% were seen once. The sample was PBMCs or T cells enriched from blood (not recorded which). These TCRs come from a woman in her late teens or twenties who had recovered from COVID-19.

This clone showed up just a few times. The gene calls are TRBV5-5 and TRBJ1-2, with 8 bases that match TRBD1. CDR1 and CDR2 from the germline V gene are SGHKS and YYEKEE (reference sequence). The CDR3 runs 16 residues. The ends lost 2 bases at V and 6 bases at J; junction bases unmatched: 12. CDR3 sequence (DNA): TGTGCCAGCAGCTTCCTTGGGAGCAGGGGGCAGGATGGCTACACCTTC. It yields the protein CASSFLGSRGQDGYTF.

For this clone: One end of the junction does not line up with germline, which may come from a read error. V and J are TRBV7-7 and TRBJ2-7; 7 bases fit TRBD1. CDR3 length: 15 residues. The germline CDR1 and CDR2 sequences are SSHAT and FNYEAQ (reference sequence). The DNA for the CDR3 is TGTGCTAGCAGCTTAGAACCGGGACAGTCCTACGAGCAGTACTTC. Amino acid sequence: CASSLEPGQSYEQYF. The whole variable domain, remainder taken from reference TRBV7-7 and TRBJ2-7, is GAGVSQSPRYKVTKRGQDVTLRCDPISSHATLYWYQQALGQGPEFLTYFNYEAQPDKSGLPSDRFSAERPEGSISTLTIQRTEQRDSAMYRCASSLEPGQSYEQYFGPGTRLTVT.

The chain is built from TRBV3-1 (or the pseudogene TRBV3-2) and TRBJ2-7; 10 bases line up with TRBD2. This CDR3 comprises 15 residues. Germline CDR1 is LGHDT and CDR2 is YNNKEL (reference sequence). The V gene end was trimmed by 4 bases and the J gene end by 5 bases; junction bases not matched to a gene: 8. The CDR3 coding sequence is TGTGCCAGCAGCCGCCTGGGACTAGCGATACACGAGCAGTACTTC. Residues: CASSRLGLAIHEQYF.

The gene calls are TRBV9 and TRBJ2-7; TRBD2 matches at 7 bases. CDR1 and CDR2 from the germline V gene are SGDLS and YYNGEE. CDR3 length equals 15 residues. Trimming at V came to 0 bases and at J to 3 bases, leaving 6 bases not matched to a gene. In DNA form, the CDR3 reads TGTGCCAGCAGCGTAGGGGAGGGCGCGGGCTACGAGCAGTACTTC. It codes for CASSVGEGAGYEQYF.

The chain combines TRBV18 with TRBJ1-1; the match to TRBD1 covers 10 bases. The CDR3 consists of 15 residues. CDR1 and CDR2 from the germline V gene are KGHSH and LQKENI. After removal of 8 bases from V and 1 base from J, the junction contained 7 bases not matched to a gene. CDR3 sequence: CASADRGPPNTEAFF. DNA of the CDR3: TGTGCCAGCGCAGACAGGGGGCCCCCGAACACTGAAGCTTTCTTT.

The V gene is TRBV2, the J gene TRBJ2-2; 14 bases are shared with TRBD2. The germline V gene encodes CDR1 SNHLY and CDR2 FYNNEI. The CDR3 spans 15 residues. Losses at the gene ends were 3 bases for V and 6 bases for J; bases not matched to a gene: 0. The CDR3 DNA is TGTGCCAGCAGTGAGGGACTAGCGGGGGCCGGGGAGCTGTTTTTT. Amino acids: CASSEGLAGAGELFF.

The CDR3 DNA follows: TGCGCCAGCAGCCGTAGTCCGGGGGGTGCGGACACTGAAGCTTTCTTT. Translation: CASSRSPGGADTEAFF. The rearrangement joins TRBV4-1 to TRBJ1-1; TRBD1 is a possible D gene (5 bases). V was pared by 4 bases and J by 3 bases, with 18 bases between. The CDR3 totals 16 residues. CDR1 and CDR2 from the germline V gene are MGHRA and YSYEKL.

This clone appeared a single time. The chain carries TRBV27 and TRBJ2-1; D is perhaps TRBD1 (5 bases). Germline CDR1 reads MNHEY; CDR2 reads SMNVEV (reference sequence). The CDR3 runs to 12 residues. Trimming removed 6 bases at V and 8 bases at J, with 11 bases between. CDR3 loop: CASSYQGYEQFF. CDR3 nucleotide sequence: TGTGCCAGCAGCTATCAGGGCTATGAGCAGTTCTTC.

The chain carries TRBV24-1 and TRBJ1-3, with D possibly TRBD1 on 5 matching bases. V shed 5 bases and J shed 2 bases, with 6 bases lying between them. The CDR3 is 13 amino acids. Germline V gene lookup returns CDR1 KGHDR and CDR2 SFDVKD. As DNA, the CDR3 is TGTGCCACCAGTGCAGGGCCTGGAAACACCATATATTTT. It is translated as CATSAGPGNTIYF.

The CDR3: CASSQDRHTSQETQYF. The CDR3 DNA is TGTGCCAGCAGCCAAGATCGTCACACCTCCCAAGAGACCCAGTACTTC. V gene TRBV3-1 (or the pseudogene TRBV3-2) combines with J gene TRBJ2-5; no clear D. Germline-derived CDR1 and CDR2 are LGHDT and YNNKEL (reference sequence). With 0 bases removed from V and 1 base from J, the gap between germline ends came to 12 bases. The CDR3 spans 16 residues.

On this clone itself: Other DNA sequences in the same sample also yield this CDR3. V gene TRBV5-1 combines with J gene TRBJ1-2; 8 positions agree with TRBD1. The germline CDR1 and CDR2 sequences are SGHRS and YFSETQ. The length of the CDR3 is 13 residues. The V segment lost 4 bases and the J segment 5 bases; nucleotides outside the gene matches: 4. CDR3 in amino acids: CASSLDREYGYTF. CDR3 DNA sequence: TGCGCCAGCAGCCTGGACAGGGAGTATGGCTACACCTTC.

The CDR3 DNA follows: TGTGCCAGCAGTCCGGGACAGGGAAGGTCTGGGGCCAACGTCCTGACTTTC. The encoded protein is CASSPGQGRSGANVLTF. The rearrangement joins TRBV27 to TRBJ2-6; 9 bases agree with TRBD1. The CDR3 contains 17 residues. Germline V CDR1 and CDR2: MNHEY, SMNVEV (reference sequence). V trimming: 5 bases; J trimming: 1 base; junction bases outside the gene matches: 6.

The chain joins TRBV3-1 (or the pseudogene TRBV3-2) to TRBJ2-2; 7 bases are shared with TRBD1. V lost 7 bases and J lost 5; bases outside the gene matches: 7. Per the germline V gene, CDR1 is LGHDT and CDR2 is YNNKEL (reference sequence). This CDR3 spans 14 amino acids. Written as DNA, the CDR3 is TGTGCCAGCACCGGACAGGTCTGGACCGGGGAGCTGTTTTTT. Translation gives CASTGQVWTGELFF.